This TCR beta chain was profiled in a study of neurological immune-mediated disorders. Synthesis of cDNA was performed by 5'RACE using 10-nucleotide random UMIs. Sequencing of 15-18 subjects in each run yielded over 190 million TCR-beta sequences. TCRdb re-derived calls from the 5' RACE reads in MiXCR, one entry per CDR3 protein. Of under 90,000 distinct CDR3 sequences listed, under 4.5% are singletons. This clonotype was recorded many times. Trimming removed 2 bases from V and 5 bases from J, with 24 bases in between. Germline CDR1 and CDR2: SGHTA and FQGNSA. The CDR3 runs to 19 residues. The chain employs TRBV7-2 and TRBJ2-2; tentative D call: TRBD2 (5 bases). The source material was PBMCs. This clonotype was sampled from a woman aged 50 to 60 with multiple sclerosis. The CDR3 reads CASSLRPNLARRGTGELFF. CDR3 DNA: TGTGCCAGCAGCTTAAGGCCTAACTTGGCGCGGCGAGGGACCGGGGAGCTGTTTTTT. The whole variable domain, remainder taken from reference TRBV7-2 and TRBJ2-2, is GAGVSQSPSNKVTEKGKDVELRCDPISGHTALYWYRQSLGQGLEFLIYFQGNSAPDKSGLPSDRFSAERTGGSVSTLTIQRTQQEDSAVYLCASSLRPNLARRGTGELFFGEGSRLTVL.